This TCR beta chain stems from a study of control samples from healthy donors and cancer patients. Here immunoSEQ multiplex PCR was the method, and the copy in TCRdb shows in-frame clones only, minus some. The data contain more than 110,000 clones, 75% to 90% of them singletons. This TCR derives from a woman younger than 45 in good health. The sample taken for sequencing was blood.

CDR3 loop: CASSPGGFRVEQYF. The CDR3 coding sequence is TGTGCCAGCTCACCGGGGGGGTTCAGGGTCGAGCAGTACTTC. The chain has TRBV18 and TRBJ2-7; TRBD2 matches 7 bases. The CDR3 is 14 residues long. Germline-derived CDR1 and CDR2 are KGHSH and LQKENI. V lost 3 bases and J lost 6; bases outside the gene matches: 8.